Only a few counts were recorded for the clone carrying this T cell receptor beta chain. These data are taken from a study of cytomegalovirus exposure and HLA in healthy donors. The study ran its PCR with 60 Vbeta and 13 Jbeta primers. The assay was immunoSEQ multiplex PCR, and TCRdb's table has in-frame clones only and misses some. In the table there are 110,000 to 150,000 clones, 70% of which are singletons. The ends were cut back, 7 bases at V and 3 bases at J, with 4 bases in the middle. The CDR3 has 11 amino acids. In germline, CDR1 is MNHNS, CDR2 SASEGT. The source of this sequence is a woman in her fifties or sixties in good health and CMV-seropositive. Sequencing was performed on PBMCs. The chain uses TRBV6-1 and TRBJ2-4; D is uncertain. In DNA, the CDR3 is TGTGCCAGCACCAGCAAAAACATTCAGTACTTC. This translates into CASTSKNIQYF.